These 32 T cell receptor beta chains share one sample of origin, sequenced in a study of T-cell reconstitution after alpha-beta-depleted transplantation in children. Unique molecular identifiers were built into the TCRbeta library. TCRdb reanalysed the PCR reads using MiXCR and keeps one entry per CDR3 protein. The table lists approximately 82,000 distinct CDR3 sequences, around a sixth of them singletons. This material consisted of PBMCs, mostly from graft donor cells, taken 180 days after TCRalphabeta/CD19-depleted stem cell transplant. The receptors were gathered from a male patient under 10 years old who had a stem cell transplant for acute lymphoblastic leukemia, so the T cells may come from the graft donor.

This clonotype came up a few times. The rearrangement links TRBV6-2 or TRBV6-3 to TRBJ2-3; TRBD1 matches 9 bases. CDR3 length: 13 residues. Germline V gene sequence: CDR1 MNHEY, CDR2 SVGEGT. Germline trimming cut 8 bases from V and 5 bases from J; bases unmatched to any gene: 5. As DNA, the CDR3 is TGTGCCAGCGGGACAGGGAAACTAGATACGCAGTATTTT. Protein: CASGTGKLDTQYF.

V gene TRBV6-1 combines with J gene TRBJ1-4; possibly TRBD1 for D (5 bases). The V gene's germline CDR1 is MNHNS and CDR2 SASEGT. The V gene lost 6 bases and the J gene lost 8 bases, with 16 bases spanning the gap. CDR3 length: 14 residues. CDR3 protein: CASRSGTEGEKLFF. CDR3 nucleotide sequence: TGTGCCAGCAGGTCCGGGACGGAGGGAGAAAAACTGTTTTTT.

This clonotype has a single count. The chain joins TRBV7-9 to TRBJ2-1; D not resolved. Germline assignment: CDR1 SEHNR and CDR2 FQNEAQ (reference sequence). The CDR3 is 15 amino acids. V dropped 5 bases and J dropped 0 bases, with 11 bases sitting between them. CDR3 DNA sequence: TGTGCCAGCAGCGGGTACTACAGCTCCTACAATGAGCAGTTCTTC. It specifies CASSGYYSSYNEQFF.

A remark on this clonotype: A read error may be the cause here, since a much bigger clone is one base away. The chain carries TRBV5-1 and TRBJ2-4, with D possibly being TRBD2 (5 bases). Germline V gives CDR1 SGHRS, CDR2 YFSETQ. This CDR3 has 13 amino acids. V dropped 9 bases and J dropped 8 bases, with 18 bases sitting between them. CDR3 DNA sequence: TGCGCCACCAGACCGGGATTCGGGGACATTCAGTACTTC. This codes for CATRPGFGDIQYF.

This clonotype was observed a handful of times. J is TRBJ2-5 and V is TRBV30; 8 bases agree with TRBD1. The J segment lost 0 bases and the V segment lost 0 bases, leaving 6 bases of the junction unmatched. The CDR3 consists of 16 residues. Germline loops: CDR1 GTSNPN, CDR2 SVGIG (reference sequence). CDR3 residues: CAWSVGTGLYQETQYF. The CDR3 DNA is TGTGCCTGGAGTGTCGGGACAGGCCTTTACCAAGAGACCCAGTACTTC.

This clonotype has only a few counts. This chain uses TRBV10-3 with TRBJ2-3; 10 bases match TRBD1. V trimming: 10 bases; J trimming: 1 base; junction bases outside the gene matches: 5. Per the germline V gene, CDR1 is ENHRY and CDR2 is SYGVKD. The CDR3 length is 14 residues. This chain's CDR3 is CATAGTGGTDTQYF. The DNA of the CDR3 is TGTGCCACCGCCGGGACAGGGGGCACAGATACGCAGTATTTT.

A few counts support this clonotype. V is TRBV20-1 and J is TRBJ2-7; D gene unclear. The CDR3 has 17 residues. The germline V and J ends were trimmed by 5 bases and 4 bases, with 27 bases remaining between them. Germline V lookup: CDR1 DFQATT, CDR2 SNEGSKA (reference sequence). The CDR3 sequence: CSAYRPPLRSRFYEQYF. The CDR3 DNA follows: TGCAGTGCTTACCGTCCCCCGTTACGGTCCCGATTTTACGAGCAGTACTTC.

This clonotype was counted between two and nine times. CDR3 coding DNA: TGTGCCAGCAGCTTAAGGATACGAGTCGGCTCTGGGGCCAACGTCCTGACTTTC. Translation gives CASSLRIRVGSGANVLTF. V and J are TRBV11-2 and TRBJ2-6, with D hard to call. V lost 2 bases and J 0 bases, leaving 14 bases between the germline ends. CDR1 is SGHAT, CDR2 FQNNGV, per germline. CDR3 length equals 18 residues.

The rearrangement links TRBV4-2 to TRBJ2-7; a possible D gene is TRBD1 (5 bases). Trimming took 4 bases from V and 2 from J, leaving 9 bases between them. CDR3 length: 13 amino acids. Germline CDR1 and CDR2: LGHNA and YNFKEQ. The CDR3 loop is CASSPGKTYEQYF. The CDR3 DNA sequence: TGTGCCAGCAGCCCAGGGAAGACCTACGAGCAGTACTTC.

This clonotype was seen many times. The chain employs TRBV12-3 or TRBV12-4 and TRBJ1-2; D is ambiguous. Trimming took off 11 bases at V and 0 bases at J, with 22 bases between the two ends. The CDR3 is 16 amino acids. The CDR3 region has the DNA TGTGCCTCTCCTCAACTGCCCCAATGTTCTAACTATGGCTACACCTTC. Residues: CASPQLPQCSNYGYTF.

This clonotype was recorded a few times. The CDR3 nucleotides are TGTGCCAGCAGCTTGGGCGATCAAGAGACCCAGTACTTC. Amino acids: CASSLGDQETQYF. The V and J genes are TRBV7-2 and TRBJ2-5, with unresolved D. V lost 3 bases and J 2 bases, leaving 7 bases between the germline ends. This CDR3 region has 13 residues. Germline values: CDR1 SGHTA, CDR2 FQGNSA.

This chain links TRBV7-8 with TRBJ1-2, with 11 bases identical to TRBD1. V shed 5 bases and J 4 bases; nucleotides not matched to a gene: 6. The CDR3 is 15 amino acids. Germline-derived CDR1 and CDR2 are SGHVS and FQNEAQ. The CDR3 loop reads CASSPGQGGGYGYTF. CDR3 coding DNA: TGTGCCAGCAGCCCGGGACAGGGGGGCGGCTATGGCTACACCTTC. Full variable domain (outside the CDR3, taken from reference TRBV7-8 and TRBJ1-2): GAGVSQSPRYKVAKRGQDVALRCDPISGHVSLFWYQQALGQGPEFLTYFQNEAQLDKSGLPSDRFFAERPEGSVSTLKIQRTQQEDSAVYLCASSPGQGGGYGYTFGSGTRLTVV.

This clonotype was counted only a few times. V gene TRBV29-1 combines with J gene TRBJ2-2; D remains ambiguous. Trimming stripped 4 bases from V and 4 bases from J, with 7 bases between. Germline values: CDR1 SQVTM, CDR2 ANQGSEA. The CDR3 length is 12 residues. The CDR3 DNA follows: TGCAGCGTTGTTTGGCCCACCGGGGAGCTGTTTTTT. Translated: CSVVWPTGELFF.

Only a few counts were recorded for this clonotype. The V gene is TRBV13, the J gene TRBJ2-7, with D perhaps matching TRBD1 (6 bases). Germline lookup yields CDR1 PRHDT and CDR2 FYEKMQ (reference sequence). The V end was cut by 5 bases, the J end by 0 bases, with 20 bases between. The CDR3 is 17 residues long. This CDR3 is CASSHVNPGTSSYEQYF. For the CDR3, the DNA is TGTGCCAGCAGCCACGTTAATCCGGGGACAAGCTCCTACGAGCAGTACTTC.

V is TRBV18 and J is TRBJ2-3; weak D call: TRBD1 (5 bases). Trimming cost V 6 bases and J 2 bases, with 12 bases left between them. Looked up from germline, CDR1 is KGHSH and CDR2 is LQKENI. There are 14 residues in the CDR3. As DNA, the CDR3 is TGTGCCAGCTCCCCTCGACAGCTCACAGATACGCAGTATTTT. Its translation: CASSPRQLTDTQYF. The whole variable domain, filled in from reference TRBV18 and TRBJ2-3, reads NAGVMQNPRHLVRRRGQEARLRCSPMKGHSHVYWYRQLPEEGLKFMVYLQKENIIDESGMPKERFSAEFPKEGPSILRIQQVVRGDSAAYFCASSPRQLTDTQYFGPGTRLTVL.

The sample holds a few counts of this clonotype. The chain carries TRBV27 and TRBJ1-1; D perhaps matches TRBD1 (6 bases). Germline CDR1 is MNHEY and CDR2 is SMNVEV (reference sequence). The CDR3 extends over 13 amino acids. Deletions cut 7 bases from V and 5 bases from J, with 14 bases between. CDR3 residues: CASNPGAGTEAFF. The CDR3 DNA reads TGTGCCAGCAACCCAGGGGCGGGTACTGAAGCTTTCTTT.

This clonotype showed up just a few times. This rearrangement joins TRBV5-1 to TRBJ1-5, with TRBD1 matching over 8 bases. CDR3 length: 17 residues. Per germline, CDR1 SGHRS and CDR2 YFSETQ. V lost 2 bases, J lost 6 bases, and 13 bases stayed unmatched. The CDR3 loop reads CASSFDGSRGLGQPQHF. CDR3 in DNA: TGCGCCAGCAGCTTCGACGGGAGCAGGGGGCTCGGTCAGCCCCAGCATTTT.

This clonotype came up many times. This chain connects TRBV5-1 to TRBJ2-7, with 7 bases identical to TRBD1. This CDR3 is 14 amino acids long. V was pared by 3 bases and J by 0 bases, with 3 bases of the junction left unmatched. Germline CDR1 and CDR2: SGHRS and YFSETQ. The CDR3 nucleotides read TGCGCCAGCAGCTGGGACAGTTTCTCCTACGAGCAGTACTTC. Its protein product is CASSWDSFSYEQYF.

This clonotype was counted many times. The gene calls are TRBV20-1 and TRBJ1-1; D is undetermined. The CDR3 runs to 13 residues. Germline lookup yields CDR1 DFQATT and CDR2 SNEGSKA (reference sequence). V shed 2 bases and J shed 2 bases, with 9 bases lying between them. In DNA, the CDR3 is TGCAGTGCTAGACCGGGGTTTAACACTGAAGCTTTCTTT. Translating gives CSARPGFNTEAFF.

This sequence joins TRBV18 and TRBJ1-2; D uncertain. The germline V gene encodes CDR1 KGHSH and CDR2 LQKENI. Between the trimmed V and J ends, which lost 0 bases and 1 base, there was a span of 6 bases. The CDR3 has 14 residues. The CDR3 sequence is CASSPPSVNYGYTF. The CDR3 DNA reads as TGTGCCAGCTCACCACCGTCGGTTAACTATGGCTACACCTTC.

This clonotype was detected a few times. V and J are TRBV20-1 and TRBJ2-5; D gene ambiguous. CDR1 is DFQATT and CDR2 is SNEGSKA in the germline V gene (reference sequence). This CDR3 region has 11 residues. The ends were cut back, 3 bases at V and 1 base at J, with 3 bases in the middle. The CDR3 bases are TGCAGTGCTAGTCCCCAAGAGACCCAGTACTTC. Translation: CSASPQETQYF.

This clonotype was detected only a few times. V and J are TRBV9 and TRBJ2-3; no definite D call. V was cut by 0 bases and J by 6 bases, with 11 bases left in between. Germline CDR1 is SGDLS and CDR2 is YYNGEE. The CDR3 runs to 14 residues. CDR3 sequence reads: CASSVASGSDTQYF. The CDR3 DNA is TGTGCCAGCAGCGTAGCTTCTGGGTCCGATACGCAGTATTTT.

The genes are TRBV7-7 and TRBJ2-2; D possibly corresponds to TRBD2 (5 bases). The CDR3 is made up of 15 amino acids. Trimming removed 1 base at V and 4 bases at J, with 10 bases between. Germline CDR1 reads SSHAT; CDR2 reads FNYEAQ (reference sequence). DNA of the CDR3: TGTGCCAGCAGCTTAGATTGCCGGGGCACCGGGGAGCTGTTTTTT. Encoded protein: CASSLDCRGTGELFF.

This chain uses TRBV4-2 with TRBJ2-5; tentatively, D is TRBD1 or TRBD2 (5 bases each). V lost 4 bases and J lost 1, with 7 bases in between. The CDR3 covers 13 residues. Germline loops: CDR1 LGHNA, CDR2 YNFKEQ. CDR3 sequence reads: CASSPGTQETQYF. CDR3 coding DNA: TGTGCCAGCAGCCCCGGGACCCAAGAGACCCAGTACTTC.

The table lists this clonotype with many counts. The chain carries TRBV9 and TRBJ2-5; TRBD2 aligns across 9 bases. The J segment lost 1 base and the V segment lost 0 bases, leaving 7 bases of the junction unmatched. CDR1 is SGDLS, CDR2 YYNGEE, per germline. The CDR3 covers 17 residues. The CDR3 DNA reads TGTGCCAGCAGCGTAGGCCTAGCGGGGTCAACCCAAGAGACCCAGTACTTC. Amino acids: CASSVGLAGSTQETQYF.

The table lists this clonotype with a few counts. The chain couples TRBV11-3 to TRBJ1-1; tentative D call: TRBD1 (6 bases). CDR1 is SGHNT and CDR2 is YENEEA in the germline V gene. Trimming took off 1 base at V and 7 bases at J, with 13 bases between the two ends. This CDR3 comprises 14 residues. The CDR3 coding sequence is TGTGCCAGCAGCTTAGGGACGGGGGCGGGTGAAGCTTTCTTT. Protein: CASSLGTGAGEAFF. The whole variable domain, remainder taken from reference TRBV11-3 and TRBJ1-1, is EAGVVQSPRYKIIEKKQPVAFWCNPISGHNTLYWYLQNLGQGPELLIRYENEEAVDDSQLPKDRFSAERLKGVDSTLKIQPAELGDSAVYLCASSLGTGAGEAFFGQGTRLTVV.

V is TRBV5-6 and J is TRBJ1-2; the match to TRBD1 covers 12 bases. Germline lookup yields CDR1 SGHDT and CDR2 YYEEEE. The trim removed 4 bases at V and 2 bases at J, leaving 0 bases unmatched. The CDR3 length is 14 residues. In DNA form, the CDR3 reads TGTGCCAGCAGCGGGACAGGGGGCAACTATGGCTACACCTTC. Encoded protein: CASSGTGGNYGYTF. Drawing the rest from reference TRBV5-6 and TRBJ1-2, the complete variable domain is DAGVTQSPTHLIKTRGQQVTLRCSPKSGHDTVSWYQQALGQGPQFIFQYYEEEERQRGNFPDRFSGHQFPNYSSELNVNALLLGDSALYLCASSGTGGNYGYTFGSGTRLTVV.

This clonotype was counted between two and nine times. J is TRBJ2-2 and V is TRBV2; TRBD2 matches at 9 bases. The CDR3 totals 17 residues. V shed 4 bases, J shed 1 base, and the junction held 7 bases outside the gene matches. Germline CDR1 reads SNHLY; CDR2 reads FYNNEI. CDR3 loop: CASSAIGTSRNTGELFF. The CDR3 DNA sequence: TGTGCCAGCAGTGCCATCGGGACTAGCCGGAACACCGGGGAGCTGTTTTTT.

This clonotype was picked up a small number of times. V usage is TRBV7-9 and J usage is TRBJ2-3; the match to TRBD2 covers 11 bases. Germline CDR1 is SEHNR and CDR2 is FQNEAQ (reference sequence). This CDR3 is 15 amino acids long. Unmatched junction bases numbered 8, after V lost 5 bases and J lost 7 bases. CDR3 in DNA: TGTGCCAGCAGCCTCACAGGGACTAGCGGAAATACGCAGTATTTT. Protein sequence: CASSLTGTSGNTQYF.

This clonotype was seen at least ten times. The chain employs TRBV20-1 and TRBJ2-3; D is undetermined. Trimming took off 3 bases at V and 3 bases at J, with 13 bases between the two ends. CDR1 DFQATT and CDR2 SNEGSKA come from the germline V gene (reference sequence). The CDR3 totals 14 residues. DNA for the CDR3: TGCAGTGCTAGTCTCTTAGGAAGGACAGATACGCAGTATTTT. This sequence encodes CSASLLGRTDTQYF.

The CDR3 nucleotides read TGTGCCAGCAGCTTAGCCCCCTTGGGGGGGGGGCGTGTAGAAACAGAGACCCAGTACTTC. This translates into CASSLAPLGGGRVETETQYF. The chain employs TRBV13 and TRBJ2-5; D might be TRBD2 (7 bases). Germline V gene data show CDR1 as PRHDT and CDR2 as FYEKMQ (reference sequence). Deletions cut 1 base from V and 4 bases from J, with 28 bases between. The CDR3 contains 20 residues.

This clonotype was observed a few times. The rearrangement uses TRBV24-1 and TRBJ1-2; D gene uncertain. Between the trimmed V and J ends, which lost 1 base and 2 bases, there was a span of 7 bases. The CDR3 has 14 amino acids. The V gene's germline CDR1 is KGHDR and CDR2 SFDVKD. The DNA for the CDR3 is TGTGCCACCAGTGATTTAGGGCAGAACTATGGCTACACCTTC. This codes for CATSDLGQNYGYTF.